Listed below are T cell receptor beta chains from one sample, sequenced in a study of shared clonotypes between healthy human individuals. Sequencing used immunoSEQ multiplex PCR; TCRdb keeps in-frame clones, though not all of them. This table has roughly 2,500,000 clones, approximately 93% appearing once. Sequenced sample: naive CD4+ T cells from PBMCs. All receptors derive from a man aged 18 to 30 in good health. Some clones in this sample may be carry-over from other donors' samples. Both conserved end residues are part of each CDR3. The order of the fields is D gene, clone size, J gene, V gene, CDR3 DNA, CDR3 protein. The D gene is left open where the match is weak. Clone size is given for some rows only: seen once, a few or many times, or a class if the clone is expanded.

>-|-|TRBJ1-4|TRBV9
TGTGCCAGCAGCGTAGGCGGGGGCGGCGGGGAACTGTTTTTT
CASSVGGGGGELFF
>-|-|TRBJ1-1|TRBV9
TGTGCCAGCAGCGCGGACAGCTCGAACACTGAAGCTTTCTTT
CASSADSSNTEAFF
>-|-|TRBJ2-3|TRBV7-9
TGTGCCAGCAGCTTGTTGGGCAGGGCGAGCACAGATACGCAGTATTTT
CASSLLGRASTDTQYF
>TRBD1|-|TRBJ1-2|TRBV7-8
TGTGCCAGCGGAGGACAGGGAGACACAGGCTACACCTTC
CASGGQGDTGYTF
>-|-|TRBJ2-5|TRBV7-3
TGTGCCAGCAGCTTATTCATCGGGGGCCAAGAGACCCAGTACTTC
CASSLFIGGQETQYF
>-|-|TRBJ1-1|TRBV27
TGTGCCAGCAGTCTCTATCAGACGGGGAACACTGAAGCTTTCTTT
CASSLYQTGNTEAFF
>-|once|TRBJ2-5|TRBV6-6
TGTGCCAGCAGCCCCCGGGGCAGAGAAGAGACCCAGTACTTC
CASSPRGREETQYF
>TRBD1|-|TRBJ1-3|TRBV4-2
TGTGCCAGCAGCCAGACAGGGAATGGAAACACCATATATTTT
CASSQTGNGNTIYF
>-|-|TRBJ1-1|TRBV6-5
TGTGCCAGCAGTTACTCCGGTAGTGAGGACCCCGACGCTTTCTTT
CASSYSGSEDPDAFF
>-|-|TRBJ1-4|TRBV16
TGTGCCAGCAGCCAATTCCAAGCGGCGGATGAAAAACTGTTTTTT
CASSQFQAADEKLFF
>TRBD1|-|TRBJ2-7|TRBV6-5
TGTGCCAGCAGTTCCAGGACAGGGGTGGGCTACGAGCAGTACTTC
CASSSRTGVGYEQYF
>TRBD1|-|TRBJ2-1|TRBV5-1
TGCGCCAGCAGCTTGGCGCCGGGACAGATAAACAATGAGCAGTTCTTC
CASSLAPGQINNEQFF
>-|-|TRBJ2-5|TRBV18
TGTGCCAGCTCACCACAAACCTTAGCATCAGGGCAACAAGAGACCCAGTACTTC
CASSPQTLASGQQETQYF
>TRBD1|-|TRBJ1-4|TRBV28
TGTGCCAGCATCTTCTCAGTGGGACAGGGGGCGCGAATAGGTGAAAAACTGTTTTTT
CASIFSVGQGARIGEKLFF
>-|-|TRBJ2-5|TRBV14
TGTGCCAGCAGCCGGGACCGCCGGATCCAGTACTTC
CASSRDRRIQYF
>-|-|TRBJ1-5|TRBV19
TGTGCCAGTAGTATAGGAGGCCAGCCATCTAATCAGCCCCAGCATTTT
CASSIGGQPSNQPQHF
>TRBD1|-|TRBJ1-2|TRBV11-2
TGTGCCAGCAGACCGACAGGGGTTGTCTATGGCTACACCTTC
CASRPTGVVYGYTF
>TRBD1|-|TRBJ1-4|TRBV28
TGTGCCAGCAGTTTAGGAGGACAGGGAGGGGAAAAACTGTTTTTT
CASSLGGQGGEKLFF
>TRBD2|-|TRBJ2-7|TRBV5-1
TGCGCCAGCAGCTTGGTCCCAACGGGAGGTGGCCACGAGCAGTACTTC
CASSLVPTGGGHEQYF
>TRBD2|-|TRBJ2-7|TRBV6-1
TGCTGCACCTTCCCTAGCGGGAGGGCCGGGCAGTACTTC
CCTFPSGRAGQYF
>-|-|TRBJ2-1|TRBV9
TGTGCCAGCAGCGTATCGGGGACTGCCTACAATGAGCAGTTCTTC
CASSVSGTAYNEQFF
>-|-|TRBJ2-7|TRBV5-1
TGCGCCAGCAGCTCCACACAGGGATCCTACGAGCAGTACTTC
CASSSTQGSYEQYF
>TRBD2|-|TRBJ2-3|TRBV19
TGTGCCAGTCGTGAGACTAGCGGCCGCACAGATACGCAGTATTTT
CASRETSGRTDTQYF
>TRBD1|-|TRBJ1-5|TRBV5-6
TGTGCCAGCAGTCGCGACAGGGTTAATCAGCCCCAGCATTTT
CASSRDRVNQPQHF
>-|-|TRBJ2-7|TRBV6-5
TGTGCCAGCAGTTATGGAGGGAGAACCTACGAGCAGTACTTC
CASSYGGRTYEQYF
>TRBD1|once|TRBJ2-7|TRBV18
TGTGCCAGCTCACTTCTACAGGGGTCCTACGAGCAGTACTTC
CASSLLQGSYEQYF
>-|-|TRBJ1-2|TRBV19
TGTGCCAGTAGCTGGGCGGCTAACTATGGCTACACCTTC
CASSWAANYGYTF
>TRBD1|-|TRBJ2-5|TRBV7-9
TGTGCCAGCAGCTTCAGGACAGGGGGCGTCGGGCCCCAGTACTTC
CASSFRTGGVGPQYF
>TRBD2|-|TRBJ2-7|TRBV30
TGTGCCTGGCGGGGGGGGGCGAATTACGAGCAGTACTTC
CAWRGGANYEQYF
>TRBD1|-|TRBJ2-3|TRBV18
TGTGCCAGCTCATACTTGACAGGGAGCACAGATACGCAGTATTTT
CASSYLTGSTDTQYF
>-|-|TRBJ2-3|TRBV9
TGTGCCAGCAGCCCGAGGACAGGCACAGATACGCAGTATTTT
CASSPRTGTDTQYF
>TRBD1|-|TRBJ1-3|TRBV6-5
TGTGCCAGCAGTTACGGGACAGGAGTAGGAAACACCATATATTTT
CASSYGTGVGNTIYF
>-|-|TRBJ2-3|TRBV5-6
TGTGCCAGCAGCTTGAAATCTGGCACCGATACGCAGTATTTT
CASSLKSGTDTQYF
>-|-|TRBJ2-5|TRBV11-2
TGTGCCAGCAGCCCAAATTGGGGGTCCCAAGAGACCCAGTACTTC
CASSPNWGSQETQYF
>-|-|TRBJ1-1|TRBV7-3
TGTGCCAGCAGCCTCCCGGGGGGCCAAGCTTTCTTT
CASSLPGGQAFF
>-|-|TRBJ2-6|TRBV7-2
TGTGCCAGCAGTTCACAGGGCCCTGGGGCCAACGTCCTGACTTTC
CASSSQGPGANVLTF
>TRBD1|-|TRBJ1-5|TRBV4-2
TGTGCCAGCAGCCGCGGGACAGAGCACAATCAGCCCCAGCATTTT
CASSRGTEHNQPQHF
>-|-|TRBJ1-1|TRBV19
TGTGCCAGTAGTATCCAGGATACGAACACTGAAGCTTTCTTT
CASSIQDTNTEAFF
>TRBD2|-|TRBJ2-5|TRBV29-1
TGCAGCGTTTTAGCGGGAGAAGAGACCCAGTACTTC
CSVLAGEETQYF
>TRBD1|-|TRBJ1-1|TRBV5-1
TGCGCCAGCAGCTCGCGGCTAGGACAGGGCGCCACTGAAGCTTTCTTT
CASSSRLGQGATEAFF
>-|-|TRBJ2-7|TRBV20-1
TGCAGTGCTGGGACTTTCTGGGAGCAGTACTTC
CSAGTFWEQYF